This T cell receptor beta chain was identified in a study of T cell changes during pregnancy in multiple sclerosis. A single count supports this clone. The method was immunoSEQ multiplex PCR; TCRdb's version includes in-frame clones alone and lacks a portion of them. The sample shows approximately 59,000 clones, about 90% of them seen only once. The CDR3 loop spans 16 amino acids. V shed 5 bases, J shed 0 bases, and the junction held 7 bases outside the gene matches. In germline, CDR1 is SGHRS, CDR2 YFSETQ. The sequences come from peripheral blood, collected in the third trimester of pregnancy. This chain connects TRBV5-1 to TRBJ1-1, with 10 bases identical to TRBD1. This receptor was identified in a female donor in good health, enrolled as a control in a pregnancy study. CDR3 protein: CASSRQGASMNTEAFF. As DNA, the CDR3 is TGCGCCAGCAGTAGACAGGGGGCGAGTATGAACACTGAAGCTTTCTTT.